One sample yielded the 15 T cell receptor beta chains listed below, sequenced in a study of T cells in localized non-small cell lung cancer. Assay: immunoSEQ multiplex PCR; the TCRdb copy retains only in-frame clones and omits some. The sample has almost 35,000 clones, roughly 93% seen once; the top ten hold under 8%. Source: peripheral blood, taken before any cancer treatment. The receptors derive from a female donor over 55 with stage I lung adenocarcinoma.

The chain combines TRBV2 with TRBJ2-1, with D hard to call. CDR1 is SNHLY, CDR2 FYNNEI, per germline. CDR3 length: 13 amino acids. V lost 8 bases, J lost 0 bases, and 8 bases lay in between. CDR3 DNA: TGTGCCAGCGGCCAGCGCTCCTACAATGAGCAGTTCTTC. Translation gives CASGQRSYNEQFF.

The CDR3 loop is CASSFDGNEKLFF. Written as DNA, the CDR3 is TGTGCCAGCAGCTTTGACGGGAATGAAAAACTGTTTTTT. The chain joins TRBV28 to TRBJ1-4; D uncertain. Germline V lookup: CDR1 MDHEN, CDR2 SYDVKM. The CDR3 runs 13 residues. V shed 6 bases and J shed 5 bases, with 10 bases lying between them.

The rearrangement uses TRBV28 and TRBJ2-6, with D perhaps TRBD2 (6 bases). Between the trimmed V and J ends, which lost 8 bases and 2 bases, there was a span of 13 bases. The CDR3 sequence is 15 residues long. CDR1 and CDR2 (germline): MDHEN, SYDVKM. This CDR3 reads CASEGGGAGANVLTF. The CDR3 DNA sequence: TGTGCCAGCGAAGGAGGAGGGGCTGGGGCCAACGTCCTGACTTTC. Based on the CDR3 plus reference TRBV28 and TRBJ2-6, the full variable domain is DVKVTQSSRYLVKRTGEKVFLECVQDMDHENMFWYRQDPGLGLRLIYFSYDVKMKEKGDIPEGYSVSREKKERFSLILESASTNQTSMYLCASEGGGAGANVLTFGAGSRLTVL.

This clone was observed a handful of times. The CDR3 nucleotides read TGCGCCAGCAGCCAACAGGAGTTGGGAAACACCATATATTTT. Translating it yields CASSQQELGNTIYF. V and J are TRBV5-1 and TRBJ1-3; D might be TRBD1 (5 bases). Per the germline V gene, CDR1 is SGHRS and CDR2 is YFSETQ. Trimming took 4 bases from V and 4 from J, leaving 12 bases between them. The CDR3 loop spans 14 amino acids.

A note on this clone: Different DNA sequences within this sample yield the same CDR3. V is TRBV19 and J is TRBJ2-3; D remains unclear. This CDR3 is built from 12 residues. V was trimmed by 5 bases and J by 5 bases, leaving 8 bases between them. Germline V gene sequence: CDR1 LNHDA, CDR2 SQIVND (reference sequence). CDR3: CASSLLGDTQYF. For the CDR3, the DNA is TGTGCCAGTAGTTTGTTGGGAGATACGCAGTATTTT.

This clone appeared a single time. J is TRBJ1-1 and V is TRBV2; no clear D gene. The V end lost 6 bases, the J end lost 1 base, and 15 bases lay between the germline ends. This CDR3 spans 15 amino acids. CDR1 and CDR2 from the germline V gene are SNHLY and FYNNEI. The CDR3 region is CASRLADGTNTEAFF. The CDR3 coding sequence is TGTGCCAGCAGGCTAGCGGACGGAACGAACACTGAAGCTTTCTTT.

V is TRBV2 and J is TRBJ2-7; TRBD1 matches 8 bases. CDR1 is SNHLY, CDR2 FYNNEI, per germline. With 5 bases clipped from V and 2 bases from J, the junction kept 8 bases outside the gene matches. CDR3 length: 15 residues. The CDR3 nucleotides read TGTGCCAGCAGTTCAGGGCGGACAGGGACCTACGAGCAGTACGTC. This translates into CASSSGRTGTYEQYV.

V is TRBV6-5 and J is TRBJ2-5, with TRBD1 identical over 9 bases. V shed 7 bases and J 2 bases; nucleotides not matched to a gene: 2. Per the germline V gene, CDR1 is MNHEY and CDR2 is SVGAGI. CDR3 length: 13 residues. The CDR3 is CASKGTGQETQYF. For the CDR3, the DNA is TGTGCCAGCAAAGGGACAGGGCAAGAGACCCAGTACTTC.

The chain links TRBV6-5 to TRBJ1-5, with 8 bases matching TRBD1. The CDR3 is 15 amino acids. Germline assignment: CDR1 MNHEY and CDR2 SVGAGI. J gave up 1 base and V 4 bases, and 3 bases lay outside the gene matches. The CDR3: CASSSGQGSNQPQHF. The CDR3 bases are TGTGCCAGCAGTTCTGGACAGGGAAGCAATCAGCCCCAGCATTTT.

This chain joins TRBV28 and TRBJ1-3; D not resolved. Per germline, CDR1 MDHEN and CDR2 SYDVKM. The CDR3 extends over 14 amino acids. Trimming took off 4 bases at V and 1 base at J, with 8 bases between the two ends. The DNA for the CDR3 is TGTGCCAGCAGTTCCTTCGGGTCTGGAAACACCATATATTTT. Its translation: CASSSFGSGNTIYF.

V is TRBV11-2 and J is TRBJ1-1; D is unresolved. The CDR3 consists of 13 residues. Germline V gives CDR1 SGHAT, CDR2 FQNNGV. V lost 2 bases, J lost 1 base, and 5 bases lay in between. CDR3 amino acids: CASSLKGNTEAFF. CDR3 nucleotide sequence: TGTGCCAGCAGCTTAAAAGGGAACACTGAAGCTTTCTTT.

The CDR3 nucleotides are TGTGCCACCAGCAGAGATGGCGGGGCACTAGATGAAGCTTTCTTT. Amino acid sequence: CATSRDGGALDEAFF. The chain combines TRBV15 with TRBJ1-1; a possible D gene is TRBD1 (5 bases). CDR1 and CDR2 from the germline V gene are LNHNV and YYDKDF (reference sequence). The V and J ends lost 0 bases and 7 bases respectively, with 15 bases between them. The CDR3 totals 15 residues.

Only one count was recorded for this clone. The chain combines TRBV15 with TRBJ1-3; D gene uncertain. Looked up from germline, CDR1 is LNHNV and CDR2 is YYDKDF (reference sequence). This CDR3 is 15 amino acids long. The V end lost 0 bases, the J end lost 1 base, and 7 bases lay between the germline ends. The CDR3 DNA follows: TGTGCCACCAGCAGAGACTCGTTTTCTGGAAACACCATATATTTT. Encoded protein: CATSRDSFSGNTIYF.

The rearrangement uses TRBV15 and TRBJ2-5; 9 nucleotides line up with TRBD2. Germline lookup yields CDR1 LNHNV and CDR2 YYDKDF (reference sequence). The J segment lost 3 bases and the V segment lost 6 bases, leaving 5 bases of the junction unmatched. CDR3 size: 14 residues. As DNA, the CDR3 is TGTGCCACCAGTAAGACTAGCGGCAAAGAGACCCAGTACTTC. Translated, it gives CATSKTSGKETQYF.

The V call is TRBV5-1, the J call TRBJ2-4; D assignment may be TRBD1 or TRBD2 (6 bases each). The CDR3 has 16 residues. Germline assignment: CDR1 SGHRS and CDR2 YFSETQ. Trimming cost V 0 bases and J 7 bases, with 17 bases left between them. CDR3 sequence reads: CASSLEGGRGGNIQYF. The CDR3 DNA follows: TGCGCCAGCAGCTTGGAAGGGGGGAGAGGCGGGAACATTCAGTACTTC.